Included here is one TCR beta chain sequence, with context. Its antigen is unknown. This sample was included in a study of blood T cells in healthy people across ages. Whole-study results and caveats: Underestimates were what the diversity estimates from one million T cells were considered to be. Long-lived donors carried more naive CD4+ cells and greater diversity than aged donors.

Per germline, CDR1 SGHTA and CDR2 FQGNSA. The V and J ends lost 3 bases and 2 bases respectively, with 14 bases between them. CDR3 size: 15 residues. Alongside a J-beta primer mix, a sample-barcoded 5' primer served in a second PCR lasting roughly 6 to 12 cycles. The template-switch adaptor was a 5' adaptor with 12 random nucleotides. It tagged each cDNA molecule. TCRdb used MiXCR to reprocess the 5' RACE reads, holding one entry per CDR3 protein. The repertoire has about 650,000 distinct CDR3 sequences, over 40% of them found once; the top ten carry roughly 13%. The chain has TRBV7-2 and TRBJ2-7; D is uncertain. The material sequenced was blood. The TCR originated in a woman older than 75 in good health. This chain's CDR3 is CASSFSGLDAYEQYF. CDR3 nucleotides: TGTGCCAGCAGCTTTTCAGGCCTAGACGCCTACGAGCAGTACTTC.